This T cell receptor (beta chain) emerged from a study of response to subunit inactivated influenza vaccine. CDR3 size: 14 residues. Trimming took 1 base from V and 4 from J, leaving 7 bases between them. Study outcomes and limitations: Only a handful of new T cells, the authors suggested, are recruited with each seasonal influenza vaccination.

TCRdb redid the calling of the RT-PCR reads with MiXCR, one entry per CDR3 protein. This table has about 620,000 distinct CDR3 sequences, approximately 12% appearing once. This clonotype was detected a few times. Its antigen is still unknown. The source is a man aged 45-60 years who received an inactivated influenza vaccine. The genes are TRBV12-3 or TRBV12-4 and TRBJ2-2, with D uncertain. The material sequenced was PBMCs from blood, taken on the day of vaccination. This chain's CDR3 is CASSLGAITGELFF. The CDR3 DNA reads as TGTGCCAGCAGTTTAGGGGCCATCACCGGGGAGCTGTTTTTT.